This TCR beta chain was found in a study of radiotherapy plus CTLA-4 blockade in lung cancer. About the research overall: Objective responses occurred in about a sixth of patients; over 25% had disease control. Study-wide results and caveats: Expansion in blood of tumor-derived TCR clones was seen after radiotherapy plus ipilimumab. Reports identified early blood T cell clone dynamics, with interferon-beta, as the best response predictor.

The repertoire was sequenced with immunoSEQ multiplex PCR; TCRdb's copy has only in-frame clones and lacks some. The sample includes 55,000 to 65,000 clones, around 77% of them seen just once. As concerns this clone: Its antigen remains unknown.

Chemo-refractory metastatic non-small-cell lung cancer patients underwent focal radiation alongside CTLA-4 blockade with ipilimumab. The CDR3 is 11 amino acids. The V end lost 6 bases, the J end lost 7 bases, and 10 bases lay between the germline ends. CDR1 MGHDK and CDR2 SYGVNS come from the germline V gene. The chain joins TRBV25-1 to TRBJ2-7, with a tentative D call TRBD2 (5 bases). Sequenced material: peripheral blood, taken from a patient treated with radiotherapy plus ipilimumab. The source of this sequence is a human donor with non-small cell lung cancer who had a complete response to radiotherapy plus ipilimumab. The CDR3 sequence is CASSWRWEQYF. The CDR3 bases are TGTGCCAGCAGCTGGAGGTGGGAGCAGTACTTC.